What follows is one T cell receptor (beta chain) and its context. What antigen it recognizes has not been identified. No much larger clone exists at a distance of one base, and base qualities are not known. This sample is part of a study of cytomegalovirus exposure and HLA in healthy donors (dated by TCRdb to 2017 to 2019). In the study overall: In an earlier analysis of roughly 590 of the donors, 276 Gb of sequence data and 95 million to 130 million unique TCR beta sequences from about 179 million T cells were reported. The study aimed to test whether cataloging public T cell receptors could reveal signatures of past pathogen exposure. To decide whether each TCR beta V gene segment behaved as functional or pseudogenic, an earlier analysis of some 580 of the donors relied on high-throughput TCR beta sequencing. Five DR-DQ haplotypes were treated as single units for association and clustering because of strong linkage in the cohort. The number of donors typed differed by locus, with about 629-630 for A, B, C, DRB1 and DQB1, more than 500 for DQA1, some 570 for DPA1, and some 440 for DPB1. An early release that covered fewer than 800 HLA-typed donors contained approximately 300 gigabases of sequencing data and tens of millions of unique TCR sequences. To predict cytomegalovirus infection status, the study combined high-throughput TCR immunosequencing, statistical association of individual TCRs with disease status, and machine learning. Along with the approximately 600-subject first cohort, a separate validation cohort of 120 different subjects was used. Of the 300 to 400 genotyped donors, roughly 80% fell in the genetic ancestry cluster associated with self-reported Caucasian donors. All discovery cohort repertoires had been generated on a single sequencing platform. Among some 410 genotyped donors of the cohort, an average of approximately 240,000 unique TCR beta nucleotide sequences was sequenced per donor, of which approximately 19% were non-productive. Both class I and class II loci were covered by HLA typing, at four-digit resolution. The later analysis used no new phenotypic data to find candidate immune exposures, relying instead on TCR beta sequences and their occurrence across donors. In a later genetic analysis, genome-wide SNP genotypes for about 65% of the 666 donors were used, and that subset was treated as a discovery cohort. Donor age, sex, ethnicity and CMV serostatus were compiled together with the repertoire data. A later analysis re-examined previously published TCR beta repertoires from over 500 donors and added high-resolution HLA genotyping to investigate patterns of TCR occurrence. The study profiled the T cell repertoires of hundreds of subjects by immunosequencing and related them to cytomegalovirus serostatus.

The research as a whole found: The study listed 150 to 200 TCR beta chains as associated with cytomegalovirus. Compared with equally common non-associated chains, HLA-associated TCR beta chains in a later analysis were more clonally expanded and had lower generation probabilities. In an earlier analysis of some 550 of the donors, most TCR beta V segments were observed in productive rearrangements about 90% or about 30% of the time, broadly matching IMGT annotations. According to a later analysis, most CMV-associated TCR beta chains appeared to be HLA-restricted, and the HLA associations seemed to be driven largely by CMV exposure. It was suggested by the authors that the approach could potentially be generalized to other disease states and immunological phenotypes. In a later genetic analysis, fewer N-insertions in productive TCRs were reported among donors in an Asian-associated ancestry cluster than the roughly 700-donor mean. A cluster of highly shared sequence variants was judged likely to be a technical artifact of the sequencing pipeline. The 87-base-pair reads could not distinguish some IMGT-functional V segments, including TRBV6-2 and TRBV6-3, so those segments were excluded. In vitro tests confirmed that a few of the cytomegalovirus-associated TCR beta chains recognize cytomegalovirus antigens. In a later analysis, some 17,000 TCR beta sequences were associated with specific HLA alleles at a false discovery rate of 0.05. When HLA alleles, especially DR and DQ, strongly co-occurred, attributing TCR associations to individual alleles was difficult. This cohort had only TCR beta chains sequenced, and the lack of alpha or paired-chain data limited which features could be detected. For the cohort, immune exposure information was limited to CMV serostatus. Because some donors lacked HLA typing at each locus, the association tests relied only on the typed subset. The classifier was reported to diagnose cytomegalovirus status with high specificity and sensitivity in both the original cohort and the validation cohort. The presence/absence analyses assumed that sequencing depth was roughly uniform across donors, and that assumption may not be true. A further reported finding was that TCR beta sequences accurately predicted the HLA-A and HLA-B alleles for most subjects in the first cohort. The earlier analysis of nearly 600 of the donors excluded some 15 rarely observed V segments, including chromosome 9 orphons, because counts were too low. Linkage disequilibrium might explain the correlated functional status among segregating V segments, but an unknown experimental factor could not be ruled out. In a later genetic analysis, a missense DCLRE1C variant was associated with V-gene and J-gene trimming of TCR beta chains, and the association was replicated in an independent cohort. Several of the top co-occurrence clusters appeared to be linked to parvovirus B19, influenza, CMV and Epstein-Barr virus, according to a later analysis. Most TCR sequences were seen in very few donors, while some public TCRs were found in many individuals. In a later analysis, the rate of TCR association differed among HLA loci, with DRB1 alleles having the most associated TCRs and HLA-C alleles having the fewest.

The cohort comprised hundreds of healthy bone marrow donors. All cohort members were sampled while nominally healthy, although unrecorded immune exposures were likely present. The donor tested CMV seropositive, placing the donor among the 250 to 350 seropositive members of the cohort. Every donor gave a peripheral blood sample, and the peripheral blood mononuclear cells from that sample were used for TCR beta sequencing. The Qiagen DNeasy Blood Extraction Kit was used to extract genomic DNA from the blood cell samples. Preparation of the library involved the immunoSEQ multiplex PCR assay. For the multiplex PCR, a mixture combining 60 forward primers for TCR Vbeta segments and 13 reverse primers for TCR Jbeta segments was used. The CDR3 region of rearranged TCR beta genes was amplified from genomic DNA with a multiplex PCR assay. The amplified TCR beta libraries were sequenced on the Illumina HiSeq System as 87-base-pair reads. As for the original processing: A later analysis counted some 80 million unique TCR beta chains across the 670 or so repertoires, and around 12 million of these chains were shared by at least two donors. Raw reads were error-corrected and collapsed into unique sequences by a nearest-neighbor algorithm in which closely related sequences were merged to remove PCR and sequencing errors. To assign V, D and J gene segments, CDR3 sequences were aligned to IMGT reference sequences. For a sequence to be retained, a match of at least six nucleotides to both a V gene segment and a J gene segment was required. A rearrangement counted as productive if the CDR3 had no stop codons and remained in frame with V and J, and every other rearrangement counted as non-productive. CDR3 was defined by IMGT convention, running from the second conserved V-encoded cysteine to the conserved J-encoded phenylalanine. The earlier analysis of 587 of the donors excluded any sequence lacking an unambiguous match to a single V gene segment. In an earlier analysis of around 590 of the donors, a V segment was called functional when productive rearrangements were above 56.7%, and segregating when the standard deviation between donors exceeded 5%. A statistical classification framework was built for diagnosing cytomegalovirus status from the catalog of TCR beta chain sequences. A later analysis assigned V and J genes by comparing TCR nucleotide sequences with IMGT/GENE-DB human TR gene sequences. The TCRdist pipeline was used in a later analysis to assign CDR3 sequences and most-parsimonious VDJ recombination scenarios. A later analysis defined each TCR beta chain by its CDR3 amino acid sequence plus V-gene family, and excluded reads lacking a unique V-gene family. In a later analysis, 450 to 600 highly shared, low-generation-probability nucleotide sequences were removed to address suspected cross-contamination and a sequencing artifact. In a later analysis, a clonal expansion index was calculated for each public chain from normalized within-repertoire ranks of inferred template counts. In a later analysis, generation probabilities were computed with a VDJ recombination model fitted to out-of-frame rearrangements, and the resulting probabilities were checked against IGoR. A later analysis scored TCR-TCR, TCR-HLA and TCR-CMV co-occurrence with hypergeometric tests, applying a repertoire-size bias correction to TCR pairs. False discovery rates were estimated in a later analysis by permuting HLA or CMV assignments 20 times. In a later analysis, co-occurring TCRs were grouped using DBSCAN, with TCRdist sequence similarity added in when clustering inside HLA-allele-positive subsets. For co-occurrence clustering, repertoires with fewer than 30,000 or more than 120,000 public chains were excluded, along with five repertoires with anomalous nucleotide sharing. TCRdb re-hosts the immuneACCESS table, in-frame sequences only. Its copies lack some clones; in the studies checked, an unresolved V gene accounts for under half of them, and the cause for the rest is not known. V, J and clone size reflect that table, while D and trimming were determined from the DNA. Present in this sample are 150,000 or so clones, more than 70% of which were seen just once. The ten largest account for 4.5% to 7% of the sample.

As encoded in the germline V gene (reference sequence), CDR1 is MNHEY while CDR2 is SMNVEV. Including cysteine and phenylalanine, the CDR3 has 17 amino acids. The retained sequence is limited to the CDR3, 51 bases, with the frame set at the first base. V is cut back by 2 bases and J by 0 bases, with 7 bases in the junction unmatched. The sequence joins TRBV27 to TRBJ2-4; the junction holds 7 bases that match TRBD2. Sequencing input: PBMCs. The clonotype was recovered from a woman in her forties in good health and CMV-seropositive. The sequenced DNA: TGTGCCAGCAGTTTAAAGGGAGGGCCCCTAGCCAAAAACATTCAGTACTTC. This gives the protein CASSLKGGPLAKNIQYF.